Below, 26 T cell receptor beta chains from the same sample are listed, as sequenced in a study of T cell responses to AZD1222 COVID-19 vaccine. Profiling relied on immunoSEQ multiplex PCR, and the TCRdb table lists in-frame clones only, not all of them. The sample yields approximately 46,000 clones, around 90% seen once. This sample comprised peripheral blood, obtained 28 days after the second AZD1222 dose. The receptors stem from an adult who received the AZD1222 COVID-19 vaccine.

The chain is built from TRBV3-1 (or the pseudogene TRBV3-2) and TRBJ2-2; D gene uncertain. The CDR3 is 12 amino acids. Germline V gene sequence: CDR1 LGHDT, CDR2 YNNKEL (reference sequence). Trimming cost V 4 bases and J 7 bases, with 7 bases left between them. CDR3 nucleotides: TGTGCCAGCAGCCTCGCAAACGGGGAGCTGTTTTTT. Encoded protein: CASSLANGELFF.

The CDR3: CASSESEGFSAEQYF. DNA of the CDR3: TGCGCCAGCAGTGAGTCGGAAGGGTTCTCTGCCGAGCAGTACTTC. The V call is TRBV10-1, the J call TRBJ2-7; D unclear. Germline V gene sequence: CDR1 WNHNN, CDR2 SYGVQD (reference sequence). Trimming removed 0 bases from V and 6 bases from J, with 15 bases in between. The CDR3 covers 15 residues.

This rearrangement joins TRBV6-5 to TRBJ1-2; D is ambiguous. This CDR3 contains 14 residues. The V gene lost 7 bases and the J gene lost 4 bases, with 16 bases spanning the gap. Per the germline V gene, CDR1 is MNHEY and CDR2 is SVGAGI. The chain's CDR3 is CASTPTQSGYGYTF. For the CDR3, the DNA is TGTGCCAGCACCCCAACACAGTCGGGCTATGGCTACACCTTC.

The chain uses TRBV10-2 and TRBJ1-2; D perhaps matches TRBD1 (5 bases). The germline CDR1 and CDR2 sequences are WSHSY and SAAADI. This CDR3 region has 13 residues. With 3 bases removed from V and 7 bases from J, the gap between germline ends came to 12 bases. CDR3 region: CASSEVRVGGYTF. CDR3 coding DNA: TGCGCCAGCAGTGAAGTCAGGGTAGGTGGCTACACCTTC.

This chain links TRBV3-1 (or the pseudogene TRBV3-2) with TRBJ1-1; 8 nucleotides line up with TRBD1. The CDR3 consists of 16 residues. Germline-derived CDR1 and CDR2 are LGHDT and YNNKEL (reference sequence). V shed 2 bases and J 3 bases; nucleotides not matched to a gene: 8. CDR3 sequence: CASSQRQGRRDTEAFF. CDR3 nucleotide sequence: TGTGCCAGCAGCCAACGACAGGGGCGTAGGGACACTGAAGCTTTCTTT.

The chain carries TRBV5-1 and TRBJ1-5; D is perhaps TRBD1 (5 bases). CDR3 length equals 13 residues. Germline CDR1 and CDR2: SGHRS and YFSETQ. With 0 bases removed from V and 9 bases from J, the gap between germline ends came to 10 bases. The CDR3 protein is CASSLGGVGPQHF. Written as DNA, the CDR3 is TGCGCCAGCAGCTTGGGAGGGGTTGGGCCCCAGCATTTT.

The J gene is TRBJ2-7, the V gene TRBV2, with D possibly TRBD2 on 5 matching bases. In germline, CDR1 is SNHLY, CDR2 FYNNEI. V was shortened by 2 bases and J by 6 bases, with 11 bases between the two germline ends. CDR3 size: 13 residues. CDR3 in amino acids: CASSESAGGEQYF. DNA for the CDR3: TGTGCCAGCAGTGAATCGGCAGGAGGCGAGCAGTACTTC.

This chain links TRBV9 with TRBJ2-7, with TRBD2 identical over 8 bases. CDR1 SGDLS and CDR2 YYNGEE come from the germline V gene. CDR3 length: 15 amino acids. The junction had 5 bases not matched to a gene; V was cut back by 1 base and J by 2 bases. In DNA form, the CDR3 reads TGTGCCAGCAGCGTATTGGGGACTAGTCCCTACGAGCAGTACTTC. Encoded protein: CASSVLGTSPYEQYF. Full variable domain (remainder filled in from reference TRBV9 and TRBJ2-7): DSGVTQTPKHLITATGQRVTLRCSPRSGDLSVYWYQQSLDQGLQFLIQYYNGEERAKGNILERFSAQQFPDLHSELNLSSLELGDSALYFCASSVLGTSPYEQYFGPGTRLTVT.

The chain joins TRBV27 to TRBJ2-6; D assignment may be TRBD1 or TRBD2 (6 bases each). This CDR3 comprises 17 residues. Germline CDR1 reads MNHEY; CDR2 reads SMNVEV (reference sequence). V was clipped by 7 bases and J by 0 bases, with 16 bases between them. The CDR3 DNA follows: TGTGCCAGCACCAGGGGAGGATTTCTCTCTGGGGCCAACGTCCTGACTTTC. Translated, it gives CASTRGGFLSGANVLTF.

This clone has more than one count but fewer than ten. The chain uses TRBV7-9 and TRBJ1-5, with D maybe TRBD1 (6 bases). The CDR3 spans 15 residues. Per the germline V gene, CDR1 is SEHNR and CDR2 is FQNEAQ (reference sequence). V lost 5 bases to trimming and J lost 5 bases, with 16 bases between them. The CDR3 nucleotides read TGTGCCAGCAGCCCCACTCGGGCAGGGGATCAGCCCCAGCATTTT. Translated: CASSPTRAGDQPQHF.

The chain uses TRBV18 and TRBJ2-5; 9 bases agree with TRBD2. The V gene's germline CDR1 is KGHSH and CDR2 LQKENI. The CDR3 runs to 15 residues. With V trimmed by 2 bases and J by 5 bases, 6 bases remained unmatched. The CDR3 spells CASSPGLASVETQYF. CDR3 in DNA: TGTGCCAGCTCACCAGGACTAGCGTCTGTGGAGACCCAGTACTTC.

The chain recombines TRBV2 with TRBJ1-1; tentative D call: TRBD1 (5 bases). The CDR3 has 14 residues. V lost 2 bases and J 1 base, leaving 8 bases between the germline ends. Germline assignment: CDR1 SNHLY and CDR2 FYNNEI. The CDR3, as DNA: TGTGCCAGCAGTGAACAAGGGGAGAACACTGAAGCTTTCTTT. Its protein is CASSEQGENTEAFF.

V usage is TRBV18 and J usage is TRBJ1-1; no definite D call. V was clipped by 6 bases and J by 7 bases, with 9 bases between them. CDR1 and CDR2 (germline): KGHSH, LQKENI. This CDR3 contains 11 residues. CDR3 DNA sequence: TGTGCCAGCTCCCTTGGTCATGAAGCTTTCTTT. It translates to CASSLGHEAFF.

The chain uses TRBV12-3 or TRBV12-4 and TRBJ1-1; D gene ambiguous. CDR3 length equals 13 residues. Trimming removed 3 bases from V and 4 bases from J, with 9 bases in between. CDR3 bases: TGTGCCAGCAGTTTCGGTAGCGGCACTGAAGCTTTCTTT. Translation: CASSFGSGTEAFF.

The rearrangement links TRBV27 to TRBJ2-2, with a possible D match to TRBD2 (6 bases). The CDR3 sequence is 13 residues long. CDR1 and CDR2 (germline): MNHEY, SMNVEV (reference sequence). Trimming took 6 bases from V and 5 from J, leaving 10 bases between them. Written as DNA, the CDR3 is TGTGCCAGCAGCGGGAGCGAGACCGGGGAGCTGTTTTTT. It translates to CASSGSETGELFF.

The CDR3 protein is CASSLFDRGSHYGYTF. The CDR3 DNA reads TGTGCCAGCAGCTTGTTCGACAGGGGGTCTCACTATGGCTACACCTTC. The chain employs TRBV5-6 and TRBJ1-2; 9 bases agree with TRBD1. Germline CDR1 and CDR2: SGHDT and YYEEEE. The CDR3 extends over 16 amino acids. V was clipped by 1 base and J by 3 bases; unmatched bases: 7.

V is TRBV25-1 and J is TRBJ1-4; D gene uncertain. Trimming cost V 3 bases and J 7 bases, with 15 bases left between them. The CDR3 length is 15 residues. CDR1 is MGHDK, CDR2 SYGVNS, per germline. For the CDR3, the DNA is TGTGCCAGCAGTGACGCCGGGAGATTTGCTGAAAAACTGTTTTTT. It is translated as CASSDAGRFAEKLFF.

DNA of the CDR3: TGTGCCAGCAGCTTAACCCTAGCGGGTCTCGCGAACACCGGGGAGCTGTTTTTT. Translating it yields CASSLTLAGLANTGELFF. The V and J genes are TRBV7-3 and TRBJ2-2; 8 positions match TRBD2. The CDR3 is 18 residues long. In germline, CDR1 is SGHTA, CDR2 FQGTGA. J was trimmed by 0 bases and V by 0 bases; bases with no gene match: 6.

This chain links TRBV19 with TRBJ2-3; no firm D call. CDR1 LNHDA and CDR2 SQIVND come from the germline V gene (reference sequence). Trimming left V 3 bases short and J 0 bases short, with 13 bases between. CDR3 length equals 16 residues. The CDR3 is CASSIPPQFSTDTQYF. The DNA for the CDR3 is TGTGCCAGTAGTATCCCGCCACAGTTTAGCACAGATACGCAGTATTTT.

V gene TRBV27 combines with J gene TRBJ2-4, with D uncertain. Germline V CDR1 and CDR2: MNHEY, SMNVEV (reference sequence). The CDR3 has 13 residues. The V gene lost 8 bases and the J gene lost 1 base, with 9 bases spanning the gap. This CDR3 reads CASPLKAKNIQYF. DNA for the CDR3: TGTGCCAGCCCTCTCAAGGCCAAAAACATTCAGTACTTC.

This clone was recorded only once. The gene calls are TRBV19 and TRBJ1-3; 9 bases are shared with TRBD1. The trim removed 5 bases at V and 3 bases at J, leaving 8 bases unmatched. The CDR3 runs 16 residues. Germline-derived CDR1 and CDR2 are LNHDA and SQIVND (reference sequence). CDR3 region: CASSARGQGYGNTIYF. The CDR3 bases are TGTGCCAGTAGTGCTCGCGGACAGGGGTATGGAAACACCATATATTTT.

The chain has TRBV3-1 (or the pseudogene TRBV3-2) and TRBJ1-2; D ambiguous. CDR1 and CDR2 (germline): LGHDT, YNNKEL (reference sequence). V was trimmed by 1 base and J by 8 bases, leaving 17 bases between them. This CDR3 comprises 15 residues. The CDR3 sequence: CASSQAAGGLLGYTF. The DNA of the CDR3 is TGTGCCAGCAGCCAAGCGGCGGGAGGGTTGCTGGGCTACACCTTC.

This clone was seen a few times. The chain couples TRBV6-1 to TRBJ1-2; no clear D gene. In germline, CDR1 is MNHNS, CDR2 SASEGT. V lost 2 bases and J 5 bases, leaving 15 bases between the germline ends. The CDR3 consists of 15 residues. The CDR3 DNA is TGTGCCAGCAGTGAATTGGCAGGTGCATTTTATGGCTACACCTTC. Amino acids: CASSELAGAFYGYTF.

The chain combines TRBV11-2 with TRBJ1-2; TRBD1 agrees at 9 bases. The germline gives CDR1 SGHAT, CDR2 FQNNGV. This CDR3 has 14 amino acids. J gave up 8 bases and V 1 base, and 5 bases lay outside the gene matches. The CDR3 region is CASSLGDRGRGYTF. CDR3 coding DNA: TGTGCCAGCAGCTTAGGTGACAGGGGGAGGGGCTACACCTTC. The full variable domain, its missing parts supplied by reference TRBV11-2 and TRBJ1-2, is EAGVAQSPRYKIIEKRQSVAFWCNPISGHATLYWYQQILGQGPKLLIQFQNNGVVDDSQLPKDRFSAERLKGVDSTLKIQPAKLEDSAVYLCASSLGDRGRGYTFGSGTRLTVV.

The CDR3 coding sequence is TGTGCCATCGGGGGGTCGGCAGGGGACTACGAGCAGTACTTC. This sequence encodes CAIGGSAGDYEQYF. The chain joins TRBV10-3 to TRBJ2-7; D possibly matches TRBD1 or TRBD2 (6 bases each). The V gene's germline CDR1 is ENHRY and CDR2 SYGVKD. Between the trimmed V and J ends, which lost 8 bases and 3 bases, there was a span of 17 bases. The CDR3 covers 14 residues.

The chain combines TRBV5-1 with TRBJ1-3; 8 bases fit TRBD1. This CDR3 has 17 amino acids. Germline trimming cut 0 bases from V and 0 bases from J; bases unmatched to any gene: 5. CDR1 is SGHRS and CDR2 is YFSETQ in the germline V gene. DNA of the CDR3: TGCGCCAGCAGCTTGGTGGCAGGGGGCCCCTCTGGAAACACCATATATTTT. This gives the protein CASSLVAGGPSGNTIYF.